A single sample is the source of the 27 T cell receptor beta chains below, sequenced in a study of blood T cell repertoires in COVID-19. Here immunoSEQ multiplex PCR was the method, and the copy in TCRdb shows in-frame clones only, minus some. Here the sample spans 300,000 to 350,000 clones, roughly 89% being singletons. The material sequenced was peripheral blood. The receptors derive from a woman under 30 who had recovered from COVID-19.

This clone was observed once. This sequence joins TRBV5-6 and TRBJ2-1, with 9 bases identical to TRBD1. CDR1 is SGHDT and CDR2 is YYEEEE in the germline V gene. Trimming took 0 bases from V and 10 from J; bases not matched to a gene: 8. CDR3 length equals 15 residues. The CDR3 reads CASSLDRGRVREQFF. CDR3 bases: TGTGCCAGCAGCTTGGACAGGGGGCGCGTCAGAGAGCAGTTCTTC.

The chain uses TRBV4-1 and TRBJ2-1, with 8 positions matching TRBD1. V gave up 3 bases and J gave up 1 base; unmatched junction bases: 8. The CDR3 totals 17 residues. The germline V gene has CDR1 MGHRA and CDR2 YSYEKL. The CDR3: CASSQVAGQGSYNEQFF. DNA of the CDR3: TGCGCCAGCAGCCAGGTAGCCGGACAGGGTTCCTACAATGAGCAGTTCTTC.

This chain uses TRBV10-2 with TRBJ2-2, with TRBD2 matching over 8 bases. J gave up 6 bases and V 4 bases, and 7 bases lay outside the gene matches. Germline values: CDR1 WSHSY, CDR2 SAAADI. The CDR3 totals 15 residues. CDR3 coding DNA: TGCGCCAGCAGTGGATTAGCGGGGACTGCCGGGGAGCTGTTTTTT. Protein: CASSGLAGTAGELFF.

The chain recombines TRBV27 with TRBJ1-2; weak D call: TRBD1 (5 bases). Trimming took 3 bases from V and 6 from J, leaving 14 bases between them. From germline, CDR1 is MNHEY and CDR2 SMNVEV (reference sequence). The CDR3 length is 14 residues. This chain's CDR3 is CASSLAGKFDGYTF. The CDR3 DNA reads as TGTGCCAGCAGTTTGGCAGGGAAGTTTGATGGCTACACCTTC.

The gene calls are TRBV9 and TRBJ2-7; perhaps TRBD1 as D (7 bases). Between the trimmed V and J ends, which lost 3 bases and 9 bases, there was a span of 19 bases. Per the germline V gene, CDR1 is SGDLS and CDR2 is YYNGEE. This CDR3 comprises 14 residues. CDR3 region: CASSGGGQGDAQYV. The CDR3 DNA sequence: TGTGCCAGCAGCGGCGGAGGGCAGGGGGATGCGCAGTACGTC.

DNA for the CDR3: TGTGCCATCAGTGTGATGGGACAGGGGGTCAGTGAGCAGTTCTTC. Residues: CAISVMGQGVSEQFF. The gene calls are TRBV10-3 and TRBJ2-1, with 11 bases lining up with TRBD1. Germline trimming cut 4 bases from V and 9 bases from J; bases unmatched to any gene: 8. Germline assignment: CDR1 ENHRY and CDR2 SYGVKD. This CDR3 contains 15 residues.

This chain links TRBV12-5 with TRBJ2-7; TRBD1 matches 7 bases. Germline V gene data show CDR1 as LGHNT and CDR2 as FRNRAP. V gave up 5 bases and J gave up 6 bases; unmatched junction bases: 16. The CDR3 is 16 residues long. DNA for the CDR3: TGTGCTAGTGGTCAAATTAACAGGGGATGGATCGGCGAGCAGTACGTC. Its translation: CASGQINRGWIGEQYV.

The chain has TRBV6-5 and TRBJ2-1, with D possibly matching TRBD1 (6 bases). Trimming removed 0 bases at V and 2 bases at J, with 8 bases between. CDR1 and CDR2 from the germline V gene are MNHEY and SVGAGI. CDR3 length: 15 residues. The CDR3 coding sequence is TGTGCCAGCAGTTACTCGGGGGCGGCCTACAATGAGCAGTTCTTC. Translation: CASSYSGAAYNEQFF.

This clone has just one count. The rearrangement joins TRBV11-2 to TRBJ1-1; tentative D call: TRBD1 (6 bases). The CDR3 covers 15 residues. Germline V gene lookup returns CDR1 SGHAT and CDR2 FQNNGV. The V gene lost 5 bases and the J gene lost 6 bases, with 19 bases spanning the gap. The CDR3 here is CASSPPNTGLSEAFF. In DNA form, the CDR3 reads TGTGCCAGCAGCCCGCCGAATACAGGGCTTTCTGAAGCTTTCTTT.

The CDR3 DNA reads as TGTGCCAGCAGTGACAAATACAATGAGCAGTTCTTC. Its translation is CASSDKYNEQFF. The chain links TRBV6-1 to TRBJ2-1; the D is unclear. The germline V gene has CDR1 MNHNS and CDR2 SASEGT. The CDR3 is made up of 12 amino acids. V was pared by 3 bases and J by 4 bases, with 4 bases between.

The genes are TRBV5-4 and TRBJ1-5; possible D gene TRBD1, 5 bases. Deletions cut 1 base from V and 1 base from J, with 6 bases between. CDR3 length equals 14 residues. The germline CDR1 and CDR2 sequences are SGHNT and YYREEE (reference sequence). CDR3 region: CASSLSGSNQPQHF. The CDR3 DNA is TGTGCCAGCAGCTTGTCAGGGAGCAATCAGCCCCAGCATTTT.

The DNA for the CDR3 is TGTGCCAGCTCACCACGGGGTAGCGGAGTGAACACCGGGGAGCTGTTTTTT. It encodes CASSPRGSGVNTGELFF. The genes are TRBV18 and TRBJ2-2; D perhaps matches TRBD2 (6 bases). The V gene's germline CDR1 is KGHSH and CDR2 LQKENI. The CDR3 spans 17 residues. V lost 1 base, J lost 1 base, and 13 bases lay in between.

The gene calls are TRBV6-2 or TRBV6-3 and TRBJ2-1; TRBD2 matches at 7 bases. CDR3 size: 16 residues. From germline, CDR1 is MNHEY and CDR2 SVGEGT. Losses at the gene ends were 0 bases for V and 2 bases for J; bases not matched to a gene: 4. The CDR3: CASSYSRLAAYNEQFF. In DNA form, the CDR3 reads TGTGCCAGCAGTTACTCGAGGCTAGCGGCCTACAATGAGCAGTTCTTC.

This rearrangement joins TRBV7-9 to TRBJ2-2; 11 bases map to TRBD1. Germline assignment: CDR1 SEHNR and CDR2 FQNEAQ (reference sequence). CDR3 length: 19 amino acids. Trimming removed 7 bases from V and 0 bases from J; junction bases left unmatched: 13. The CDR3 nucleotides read TGTGCCAGCATCTACGGAAGGACAGGGGGCAAGGCGAACACCGGGGAGCTGTTTTTT. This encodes CASIYGRTGGKANTGELFF.

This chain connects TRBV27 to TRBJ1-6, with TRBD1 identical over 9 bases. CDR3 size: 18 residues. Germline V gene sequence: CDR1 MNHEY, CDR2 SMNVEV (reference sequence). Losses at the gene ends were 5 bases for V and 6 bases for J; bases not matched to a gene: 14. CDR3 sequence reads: CASSIVGDRDWVNSPLHF. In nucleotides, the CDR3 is TGTGCCAGCAGTATCGTCGGGGACAGGGATTGGGTTAATTCACCCCTCCACTTT.

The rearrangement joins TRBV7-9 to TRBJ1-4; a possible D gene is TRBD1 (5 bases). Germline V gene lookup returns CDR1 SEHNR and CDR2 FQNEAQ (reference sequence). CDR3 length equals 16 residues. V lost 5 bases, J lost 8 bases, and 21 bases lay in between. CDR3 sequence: CASSQPAGGEVEKLFF. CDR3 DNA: TGTGCCAGCAGCCAGCCCGCCGGAGGGGAGGTAGAAAAACTGTTTTTT.

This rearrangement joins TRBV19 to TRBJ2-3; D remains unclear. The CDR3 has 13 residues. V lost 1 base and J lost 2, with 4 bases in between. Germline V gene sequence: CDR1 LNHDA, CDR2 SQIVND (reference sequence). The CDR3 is CASSIVATDTQYF. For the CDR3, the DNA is TGTGCCAGTAGTATAGTGGCCACAGATACGCAGTATTTT.

CDR3 loop: CASSSPSRETQYF. The CDR3 coding sequence is TGTGCCAGTAGTTCTCCTAGCCGAGAGACCCAGTACTTC. This chain joins TRBV19 and TRBJ2-5; D possibly corresponds to TRBD2 (5 bases). V was cut by 5 bases and J by 4 bases, with 11 bases left in between. Germline V lookup: CDR1 LNHDA, CDR2 SQIVND (reference sequence). The CDR3 sequence is 13 residues long.

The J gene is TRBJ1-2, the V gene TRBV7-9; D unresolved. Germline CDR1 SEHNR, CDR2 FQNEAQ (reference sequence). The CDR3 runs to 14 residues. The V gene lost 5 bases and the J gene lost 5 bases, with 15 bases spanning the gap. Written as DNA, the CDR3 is TGTGCCAGCAGCCCCGGCCCGGGTCCTTATGGCTACACCTTC. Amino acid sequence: CASSPGPGPYGYTF.

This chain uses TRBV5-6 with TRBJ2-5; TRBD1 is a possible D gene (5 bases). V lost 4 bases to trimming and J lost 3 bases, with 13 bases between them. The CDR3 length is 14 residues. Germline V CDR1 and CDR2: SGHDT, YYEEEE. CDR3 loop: CASSIGTREETQYF. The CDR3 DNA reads TGTGCCAGCAGCATAGGAACCAGGGAAGAGACCCAGTACTTC.

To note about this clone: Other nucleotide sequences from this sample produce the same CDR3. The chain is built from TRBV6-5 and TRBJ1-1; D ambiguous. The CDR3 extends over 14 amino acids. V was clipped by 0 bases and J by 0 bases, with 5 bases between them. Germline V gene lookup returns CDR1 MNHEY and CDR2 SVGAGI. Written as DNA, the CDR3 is TGTGCCAGCAGTTACTCCCGTATGAACACTGAAGCTTTCTTT. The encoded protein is CASSYSRMNTEAFF.

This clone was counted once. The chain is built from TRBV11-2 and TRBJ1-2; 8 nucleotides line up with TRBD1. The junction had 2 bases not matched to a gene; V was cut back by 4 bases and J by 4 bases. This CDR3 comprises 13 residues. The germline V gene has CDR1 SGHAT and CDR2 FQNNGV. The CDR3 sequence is CASSWGTGYGYTF. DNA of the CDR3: TGTGCCAGCAGCTGGGGGACAGGCTATGGCTACACCTTC.

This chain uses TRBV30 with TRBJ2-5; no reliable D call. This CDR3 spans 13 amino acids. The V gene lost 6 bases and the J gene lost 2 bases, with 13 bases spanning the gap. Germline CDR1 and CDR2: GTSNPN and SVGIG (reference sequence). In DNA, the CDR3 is TGTGCCTGCCACTCAATGAGTCAAGAGACCCAGTACTTC. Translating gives CACHSMSQETQYF.

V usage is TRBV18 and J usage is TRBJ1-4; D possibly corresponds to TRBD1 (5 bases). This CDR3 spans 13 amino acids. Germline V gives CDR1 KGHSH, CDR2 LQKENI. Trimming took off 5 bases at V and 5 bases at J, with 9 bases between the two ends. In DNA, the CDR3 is TGTGCCAGCTCAGTGGGGCCGAATGAAAAACTGTTTTTT. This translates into CASSVGPNEKLFF.

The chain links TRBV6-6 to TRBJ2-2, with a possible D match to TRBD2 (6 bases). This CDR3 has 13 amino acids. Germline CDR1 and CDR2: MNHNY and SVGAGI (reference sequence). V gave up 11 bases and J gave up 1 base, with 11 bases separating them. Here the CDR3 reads CAFGRENTGELFF. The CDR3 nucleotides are TGTGCCTTTGGGCGGGAGAACACCGGGGAGCTGTTTTTT.

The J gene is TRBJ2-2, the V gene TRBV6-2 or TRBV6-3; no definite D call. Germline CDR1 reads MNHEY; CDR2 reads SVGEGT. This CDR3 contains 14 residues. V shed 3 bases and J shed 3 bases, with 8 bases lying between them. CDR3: CASSYWSDTGELFF. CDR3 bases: TGTGCCAGCAGTTATTGGAGTGACACCGGGGAGCTGTTTTTT.

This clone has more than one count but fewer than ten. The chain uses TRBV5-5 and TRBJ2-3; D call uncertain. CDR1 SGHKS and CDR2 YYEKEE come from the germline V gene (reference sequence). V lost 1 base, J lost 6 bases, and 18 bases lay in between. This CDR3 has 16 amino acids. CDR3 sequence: CASSLLARPTADTQYF. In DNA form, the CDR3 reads TGTGCCAGCAGCTTGTTAGCCCGCCCGACTGCGGATACGCAGTATTTT.